The entry below describes one T cell receptor beta chain. This sample stems from a study of T cell changes during pregnancy in multiple sclerosis. Assay: immunoSEQ multiplex PCR; the TCRdb copy retains only in-frame clones and omits some. There are 43,000 or so clones in the sample; approximately 90% occur only once, and 1.4% to 1.5% lies in the top ten. The CDR3 sequence is 16 residues long. V dropped 0 bases and J dropped 2 bases, with 11 bases sitting between them. In germline, CDR1 is KGHSH, CDR2 LQKENI. What was sequenced was PBMCs (not recorded whether the cells were cultured). The receptor's source is a female donor with multiple sclerosis, enrolled in a pregnancy study. The chain carries TRBV18 and TRBJ1-3; D might be TRBD1 (5 bases). The CDR3 is CASSPPSRETGNTIYF. For the CDR3, the DNA is TGTGCCAGCTCACCACCTTCCAGGGAAACTGGAAACACCATATATTTT.